These 6 T cell receptor beta chains originate from one sample sequenced in a study of control samples from healthy donors and cancer patients. TCRdb keeps only in-frame clones here, not all; method: immunoSEQ multiplex PCR. Of about 100,000 clones listed, 80% to 90% are singletons. Sequencing used blood. These receptors all come from a man younger than 40 in good health.

The V call is TRBV5-1, the J call TRBJ2-7; 11 bases line up with TRBD2. Germline V gene sequence: CDR1 SGHRS, CDR2 YFSETQ. The trim removed 0 bases at V and 3 bases at J, leaving 8 bases unmatched. This CDR3 is built from 17 residues. CDR3 in DNA: TGCGCCAGCAGCTTGGTAGCGGGAGGGCCGGGCTTCTACGAGCAGTACTTC. Residues: CASSLVAGGPGFYEQYF.

J is TRBJ2-1 and V is TRBV7-9; D is ambiguous. Trimming stripped 5 bases from V and 9 bases from J, with 8 bases between. The CDR3 has 11 residues. Germline V gives CDR1 SEHNR, CDR2 FQNEAQ (reference sequence). CDR3 coding DNA: TGTGCCAGCAGCCGCACGTTTGAGCAGTTCTTC. This codes for CASSRTFEQFF.

This clone turned up a few times. The gene calls are TRBV28 and TRBJ2-3; D ambiguous. V dropped 2 bases and J dropped 1 base, with 10 bases sitting between them. Germline CDR1 MDHEN, CDR2 SYDVKM. This CDR3 has 15 amino acids. CDR3 DNA sequence: TGTGCCAGCAGTTTAGACAACCGGGGCACAGATACGCAGTATTTT. Its translation: CASSLDNRGTDTQYF.

The chain uses TRBV6-5 and TRBJ2-2; 7 nucleotides agree with TRBD1. The J segment lost 6 bases and the V segment lost 8 bases, leaving 6 bases of the junction unmatched. The CDR3 spans 13 residues. Germline CDR1 is MNHEY and CDR2 is SVGAGI. CDR3 protein: CASEDRIAGELFF. As DNA, the CDR3 is TGTGCCAGCGAGGACAGGATCGCCGGGGAGCTGTTTTTT.

The gene calls are TRBV9 and TRBJ2-1; D unclear. V dropped 3 bases and J dropped 0 bases, with 10 bases sitting between them. CDR1 and CDR2 from the germline V gene are SGDLS and YYNGEE. The length of the CDR3 is 15 residues. CDR3 region: CASSGTVSSYNEQFF. The CDR3 DNA is TGTGCCAGCAGCGGTACAGTGAGCTCCTACAATGAGCAGTTCTTC. Full variable domain (missing parts from reference TRBV9 and TRBJ2-1): DSGVTQTPKHLITATGQRVTLRCSPRSGDLSVYWYQQSLDQGLQFLIQYYNGEERAKGNILERFSAQQFPDLHSELNLSSLELGDSALYFCASSGTVSSYNEQFFGPGTRLTVL.

The chain is built from TRBV5-1 and TRBJ2-1; 9 bases line up with TRBD2. Germline loops: CDR1 SGHRS, CDR2 YFSETQ. This CDR3 is built from 17 residues. V lost 4 bases to trimming and J lost 3 bases; unmatched junction nucleotides: 11. CDR3 sequence: CASSPSGPTSGYNEQFF. CDR3 coding DNA: TGCGCCAGCAGCCCCTCAGGGCCGACTAGCGGCTACAATGAGCAGTTCTTC. Looking up the rest from reference TRBV5-1 and TRBJ2-1 gives the full variable domain: KAGVTQTPRYLIKTRGQQVTLSCSPISGHRSVSWYQQTPGQGLQFLFEYFSETQRNKGNFPGRFSGRQFSNSRSEMNVSTLELGDSALYLCASSPSGPTSGYNEQFFGPGTRLTVL.